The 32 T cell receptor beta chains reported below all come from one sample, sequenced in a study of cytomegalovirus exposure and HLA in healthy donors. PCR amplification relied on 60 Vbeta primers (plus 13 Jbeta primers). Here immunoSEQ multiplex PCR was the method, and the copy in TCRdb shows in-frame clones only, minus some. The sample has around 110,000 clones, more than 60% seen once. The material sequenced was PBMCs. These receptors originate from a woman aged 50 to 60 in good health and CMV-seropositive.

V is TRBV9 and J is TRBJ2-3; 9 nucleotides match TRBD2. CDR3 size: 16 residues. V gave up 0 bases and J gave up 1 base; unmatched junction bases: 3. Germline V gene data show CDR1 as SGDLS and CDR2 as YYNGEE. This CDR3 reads CASSVGSGGRTDTQYF. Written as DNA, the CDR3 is TGTGCCAGCAGCGTAGGTAGCGGGGGCCGCACAGATACGCAGTATTTT.

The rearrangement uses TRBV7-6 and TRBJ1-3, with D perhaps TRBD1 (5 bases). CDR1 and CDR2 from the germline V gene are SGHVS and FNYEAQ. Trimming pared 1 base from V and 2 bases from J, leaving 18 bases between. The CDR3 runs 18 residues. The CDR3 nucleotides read TGTGCCAGCAGCTTAGTAGGCGGCAGGCCCAGGGCTGGAAACACCATATATTTT. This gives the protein CASSLVGGRPRAGNTIYF.

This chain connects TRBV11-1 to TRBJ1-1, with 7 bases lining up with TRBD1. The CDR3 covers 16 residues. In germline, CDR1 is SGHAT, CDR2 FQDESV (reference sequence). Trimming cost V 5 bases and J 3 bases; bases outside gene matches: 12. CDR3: CASSRGPRRGDTEAFF. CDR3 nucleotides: TGTGCCAGCAGCAGGGGGCCAAGGCGCGGGGACACTGAAGCTTTCTTT.

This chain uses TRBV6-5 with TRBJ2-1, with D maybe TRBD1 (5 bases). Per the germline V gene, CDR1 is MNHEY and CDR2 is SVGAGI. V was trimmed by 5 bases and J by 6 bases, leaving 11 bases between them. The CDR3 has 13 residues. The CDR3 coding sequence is TGTGCCAGCAGTGTGACAGCCTCCAATGAGCAGTTCTTC. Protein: CASSVTASNEQFF.

CDR3 sequence: CASNEQYNEQFF. CDR3 nucleotides: TGTGCCAGCAACGAACAGTACAATGAGCAGTTCTTC. This chain connects TRBV7-2 to TRBJ2-1; the D is unclear. The CDR3 extends over 12 amino acids. V was clipped by 7 bases and J by 4 bases, with 8 bases between them. Germline V CDR1 and CDR2: SGHTA, FQGNSA.

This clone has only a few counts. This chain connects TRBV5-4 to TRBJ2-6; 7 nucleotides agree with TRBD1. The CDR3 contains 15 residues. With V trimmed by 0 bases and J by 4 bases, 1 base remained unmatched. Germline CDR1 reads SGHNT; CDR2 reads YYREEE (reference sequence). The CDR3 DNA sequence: TGTGCCAGCAGCTTGGGGGGACAGGGGGCCAACGTCCTGACTTTC. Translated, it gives CASSLGGQGANVLTF. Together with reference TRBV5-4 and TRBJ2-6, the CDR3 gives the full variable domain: ETGVTQSPTHLIKTRGQQVTLRCSSQSGHNTVSWYQQALGQGPQFIFQYYREEENGRGNFPPRFSGLQFPNYSSELNVNALELDDSALYLCASSLGGQGANVLTFGAGSRLTVL.

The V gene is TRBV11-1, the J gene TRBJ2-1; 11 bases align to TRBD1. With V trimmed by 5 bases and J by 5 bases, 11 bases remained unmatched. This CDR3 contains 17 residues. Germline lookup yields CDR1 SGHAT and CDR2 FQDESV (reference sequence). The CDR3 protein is CASSLPWGQGGDNEQFF. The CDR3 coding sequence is TGTGCCAGCAGCCTCCCATGGGGACAGGGGGGGGACAATGAGCAGTTCTTC.

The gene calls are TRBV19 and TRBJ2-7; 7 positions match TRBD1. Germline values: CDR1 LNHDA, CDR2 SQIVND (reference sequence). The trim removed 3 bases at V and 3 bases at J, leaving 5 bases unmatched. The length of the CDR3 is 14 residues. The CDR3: CASSITQGHYEQYF. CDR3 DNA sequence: TGTGCCAGTAGTATTACACAGGGGCACTACGAGCAGTACTTC.

CDR3 coding DNA: TGTGCCAGCAGTCTGGGGGGTTGGTCAAACATTCAGTACTTC. Protein product: CASSLGGWSNIQYF. J is TRBJ2-4 and V is TRBV6-1; tentative D call: TRBD2 (6 bases). The ends were cut back, 5 bases at V and 6 bases at J, with 14 bases in the middle. The CDR3 length is 14 residues. From germline, CDR1 is MNHNS and CDR2 SASEGT.

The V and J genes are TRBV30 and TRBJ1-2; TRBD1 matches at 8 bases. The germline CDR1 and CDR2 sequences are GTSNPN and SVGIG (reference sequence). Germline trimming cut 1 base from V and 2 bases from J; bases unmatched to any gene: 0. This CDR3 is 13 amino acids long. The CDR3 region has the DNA TGTGCCTGGAGTGGGGACAGGAACTATGGCTACACCTTC. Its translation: CAWSGDRNYGYTF. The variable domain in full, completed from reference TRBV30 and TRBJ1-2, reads SQTIHQWPATLVQPVGSPLSLECTVEGTSNPNLYWYRQAAGRGLQLLFYSVGIGQISSEVPQNLSASRPQDRQFILSSKKLLLSDSGFYLCAWSGDRNYGYTFGSGTRLTVV.

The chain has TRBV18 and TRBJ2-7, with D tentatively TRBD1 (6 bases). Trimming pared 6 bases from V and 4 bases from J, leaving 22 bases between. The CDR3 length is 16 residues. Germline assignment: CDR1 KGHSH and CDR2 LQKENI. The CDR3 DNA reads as TGTGCCAGCTCGGGGAAGGACAGCCTCCTGGTGTACGAGCAGTACTTC. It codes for CASSGKDSLLVYEQYF.

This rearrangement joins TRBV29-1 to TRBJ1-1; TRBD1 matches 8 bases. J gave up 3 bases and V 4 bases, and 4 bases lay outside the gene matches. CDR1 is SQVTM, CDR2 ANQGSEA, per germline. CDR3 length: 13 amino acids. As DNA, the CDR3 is TGCAGCGTTGGGACAGGGTGGGACACTGAAGCTTTCTTT. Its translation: CSVGTGWDTEAFF.

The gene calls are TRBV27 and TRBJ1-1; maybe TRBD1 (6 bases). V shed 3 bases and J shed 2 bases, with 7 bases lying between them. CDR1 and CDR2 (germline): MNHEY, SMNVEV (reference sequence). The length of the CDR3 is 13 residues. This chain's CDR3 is CASSLDSNTEAFF. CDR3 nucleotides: TGTGCCAGCAGTTTGGACAGTAACACTGAAGCTTTCTTT.

DNA for the CDR3: TGCGCCAGCAGCCCTTTGCGCCTGAGCTCCTACAATGAGCAGTTCTTC. Translating it yields CASSPLRLSSYNEQFF. This chain joins TRBV5-1 and TRBJ2-1; no reliable D call. This CDR3 contains 16 residues. The V end lost 4 bases, the J end lost 0 bases, and 14 bases lay between the germline ends. Germline V gene data show CDR1 as SGHRS and CDR2 as YFSETQ.

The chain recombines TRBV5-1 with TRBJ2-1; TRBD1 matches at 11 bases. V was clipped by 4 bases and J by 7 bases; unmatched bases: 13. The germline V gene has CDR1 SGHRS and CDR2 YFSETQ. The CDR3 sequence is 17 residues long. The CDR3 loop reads CASSHLLTGQGDNEQFF. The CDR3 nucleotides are TGCGCCAGCAGCCATCTCCTAACGGGACAGGGGGATAATGAGCAGTTCTTC.

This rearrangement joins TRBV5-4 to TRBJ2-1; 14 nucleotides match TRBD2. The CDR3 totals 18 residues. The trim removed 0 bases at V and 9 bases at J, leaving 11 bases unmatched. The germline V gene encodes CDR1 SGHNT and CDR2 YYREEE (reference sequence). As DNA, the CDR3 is TGTGCCAGCAGCTTGGGGGGAGCGACTAGCGGGGGGGCAATTGAGCAGTTCTTC. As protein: CASSLGGATSGGAIEQFF.

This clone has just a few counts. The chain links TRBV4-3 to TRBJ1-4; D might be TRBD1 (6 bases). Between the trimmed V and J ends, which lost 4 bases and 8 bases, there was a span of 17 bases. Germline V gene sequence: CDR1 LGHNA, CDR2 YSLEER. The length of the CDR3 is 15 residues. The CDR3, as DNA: TGCGCCAGCAGCCTCCATTGGGGGCGAGGAGAAAAACTGTTTTTT. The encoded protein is CASSLHWGRGEKLFF.

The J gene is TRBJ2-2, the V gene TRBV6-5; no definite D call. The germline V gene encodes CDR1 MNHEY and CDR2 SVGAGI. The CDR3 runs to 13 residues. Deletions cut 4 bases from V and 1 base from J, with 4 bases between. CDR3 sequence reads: CASSFGNTGELFF. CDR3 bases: TGTGCCAGCAGTTTCGGGAACACCGGGGAGCTGTTTTTT.

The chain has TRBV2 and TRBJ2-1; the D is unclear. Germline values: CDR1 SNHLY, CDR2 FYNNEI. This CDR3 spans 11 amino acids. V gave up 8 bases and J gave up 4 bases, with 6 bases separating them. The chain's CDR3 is CASLQYNEQFF. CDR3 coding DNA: TGTGCCAGCTTGCAGTACAATGAGCAGTTCTTC. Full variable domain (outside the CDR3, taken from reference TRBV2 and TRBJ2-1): EPEVTQTPSHQVTQMGQEVILRCVPISNHLYFYWYRQILGQKVEFLVSFYNNEISEKSEIFDDQFSVERPDGSNFTLKIRSTKLEDSAMYFCASLQYNEQFFGPGTRLTVL.

The CDR3 spells CASNPAGSRTEAFF. In nucleotides, the CDR3 is TGTGCCAGCAACCCTGCGGGGAGTCGCACTGAAGCTTTCTTT. J is TRBJ1-1 and V is TRBV27; no clear D. This CDR3 is 14 amino acids long. Trimming stripped 7 bases from V and 4 bases from J, with 16 bases between. Germline CDR1 MNHEY, CDR2 SMNVEV (reference sequence).

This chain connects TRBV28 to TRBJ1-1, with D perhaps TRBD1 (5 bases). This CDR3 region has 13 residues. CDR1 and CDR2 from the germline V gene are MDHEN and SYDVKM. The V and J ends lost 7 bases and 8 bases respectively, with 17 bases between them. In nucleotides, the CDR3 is TGTGCCAGCATTTGGGGCAGGGCCAAGGAAGCTTTCTTT. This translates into CASIWGRAKEAFF.

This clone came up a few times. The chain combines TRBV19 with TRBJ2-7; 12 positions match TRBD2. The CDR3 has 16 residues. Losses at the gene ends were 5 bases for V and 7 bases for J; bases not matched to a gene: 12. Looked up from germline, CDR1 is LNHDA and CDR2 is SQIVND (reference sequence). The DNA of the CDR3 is TGTGCCAGTAGTCCCCACCGACTAGCGGGGGAAGGGGAGCAGTACTTC. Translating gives CASSPHRLAGEGEQYF.

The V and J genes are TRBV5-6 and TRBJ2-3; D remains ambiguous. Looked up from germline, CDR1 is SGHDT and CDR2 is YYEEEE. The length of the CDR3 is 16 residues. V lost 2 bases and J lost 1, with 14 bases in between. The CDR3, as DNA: TGTGCCAGCAGCTTTGCTTCGACACTTCGCACAGATACGCAGTATTTT. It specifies CASSFASTLRTDTQYF.

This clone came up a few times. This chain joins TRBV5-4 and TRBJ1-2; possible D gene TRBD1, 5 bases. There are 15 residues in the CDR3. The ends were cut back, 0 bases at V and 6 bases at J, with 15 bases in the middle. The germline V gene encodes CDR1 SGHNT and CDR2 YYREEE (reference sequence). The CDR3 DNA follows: TGTGCCAGCAGCTTGGCCGACAGCCCCCAGGATGGCTACACCTTC. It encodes CASSLADSPQDGYTF.

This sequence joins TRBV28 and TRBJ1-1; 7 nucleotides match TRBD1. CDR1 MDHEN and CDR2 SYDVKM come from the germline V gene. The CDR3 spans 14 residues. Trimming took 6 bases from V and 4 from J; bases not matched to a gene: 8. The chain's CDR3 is CASSLDRVVTEAFF. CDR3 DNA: TGTGCCAGCAGCCTTGACAGGGTAGTCACTGAAGCTTTCTTT. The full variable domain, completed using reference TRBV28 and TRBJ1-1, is DVKVTQSSRYLVKRTGEKVFLECVQDMDHENMFWYRQDPGLGLRLIYFSYDVKMKEKGDIPEGYSVSREKKERFSLILESASTNQTSMYLCASSLDRVVTEAFFGQGTRLTVV.

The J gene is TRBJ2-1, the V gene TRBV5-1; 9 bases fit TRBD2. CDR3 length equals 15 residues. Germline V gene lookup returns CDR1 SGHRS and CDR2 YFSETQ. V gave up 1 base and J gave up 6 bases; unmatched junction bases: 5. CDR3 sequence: CASSLRGTSINEQFF. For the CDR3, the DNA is TGCGCCAGCAGCTTGAGGGGGACTAGCATCAATGAGCAGTTCTTC. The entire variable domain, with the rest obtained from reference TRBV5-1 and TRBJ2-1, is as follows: KAGVTQTPRYLIKTRGQQVTLSCSPISGHRSVSWYQQTPGQGLQFLFEYFSETQRNKGNFPGRFSGRQFSNSRSEMNVSTLELGDSALYLCASSLRGTSINEQFFGPGTRLTVL.

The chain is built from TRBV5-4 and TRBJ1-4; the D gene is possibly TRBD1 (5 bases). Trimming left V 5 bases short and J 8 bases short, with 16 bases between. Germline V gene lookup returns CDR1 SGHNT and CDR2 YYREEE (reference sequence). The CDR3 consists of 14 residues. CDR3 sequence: CASSRDYNEEKLFF. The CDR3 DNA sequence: TGTGCCAGCAGTCGGGACTACAACGAGGAAAAACTGTTTTTT.

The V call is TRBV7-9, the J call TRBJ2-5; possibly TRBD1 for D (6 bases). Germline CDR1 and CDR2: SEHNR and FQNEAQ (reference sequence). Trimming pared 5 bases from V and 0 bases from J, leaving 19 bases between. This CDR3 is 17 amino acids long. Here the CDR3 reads CASSPLRQVEYQETQYF. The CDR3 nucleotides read TGTGCCAGCAGCCCCCTCCGACAGGTTGAGTACCAAGAGACCCAGTACTTC.

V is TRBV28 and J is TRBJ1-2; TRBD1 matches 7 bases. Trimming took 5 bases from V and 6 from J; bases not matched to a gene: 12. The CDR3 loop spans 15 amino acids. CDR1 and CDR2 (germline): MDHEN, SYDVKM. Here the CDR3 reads CASSPPTGIGDGYTF. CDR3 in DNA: TGTGCCAGCAGTCCCCCGACAGGGATTGGGGATGGCTACACCTTC.

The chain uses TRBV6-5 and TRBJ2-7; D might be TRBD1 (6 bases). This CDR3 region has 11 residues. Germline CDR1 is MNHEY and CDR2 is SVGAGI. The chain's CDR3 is CASSYSMARGV. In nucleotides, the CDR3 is TGTGCCAGCAGTTACTCGATGGCCAGGGGCGTC.

CDR3: CASSSKRRFTDTQYF. The CDR3 bases are TGTGCCAGCAGCTCTAAGAGGCGCTTCACAGATACGCAGTATTTT. V usage is TRBV7-2 and J usage is TRBJ2-3, with D uncertain. V was cut by 4 bases and J by 2 bases, with 13 bases left in between. From germline, CDR1 is SGHTA and CDR2 FQGNSA. The CDR3 has 15 residues.

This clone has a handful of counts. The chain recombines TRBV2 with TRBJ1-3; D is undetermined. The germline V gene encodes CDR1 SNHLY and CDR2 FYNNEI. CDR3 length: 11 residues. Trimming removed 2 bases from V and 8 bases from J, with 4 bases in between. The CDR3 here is CASSELYTIYF. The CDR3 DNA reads TGTGCCAGCAGTGAATTATACACCATATATTTT.